The 2 T cell receptor beta chains reported below all come from one sample, sequenced in a study of T cell changes during pregnancy in multiple sclerosis. The assay was immunoSEQ multiplex PCR, and TCRdb's table has in-frame clones only and misses some. The sample contains under 20,000 clones, nearly 90% of which appear only once. The specimen comprised CD8+ T cells from peripheral blood mononuclear cells, sampled in the second trimester of pregnancy. The source is a female donor in good health, enrolled as a control in a pregnancy study.

This chain links TRBV6-6 with TRBJ2-7; no firm D call. Germline V CDR1 and CDR2: MNHNY, SVGAGI (reference sequence). V lost 0 bases and J 2 bases, leaving 11 bases between the germline ends. This CDR3 comprises 15 residues. In DNA, the CDR3 is TGTGCCAGCAGTTACTCGAACCAGGAAGCCTACGAGCAGTACTTC. Protein: CASSYSNQEAYEQYF.

The genes are TRBV7-9 and TRBJ2-1; 8 bases agree with TRBD1. Germline CDR1 SEHNR, CDR2 FQNEAQ (reference sequence). The CDR3 sequence is 12 residues long. The junction had 2 bases not matched to a gene; V was cut back by 4 bases and J by 9 bases. The CDR3 region has the DNA TGTGCCAGCAGCTCAACAGGGGGTGAGCAGTTCTTC. Translating it yields CASSSTGGEQFF.